This is a list of T cell receptor beta chains from one sample in a study of T cells in Graves' hyperthyroidism and ophthalmopathy. TCRdb reprocessed the multiplex PCR reads with MiXCR, giving one entry per CDR3 protein. The profile shows about 260,000 distinct CDR3 sequences, about a sixth of them singletons. The sequencing sample was made of blood. The receptors derive from a woman in her late teens or twenties with Graves' ophthalmopathy. The CDR3 runs from the conserved cysteine through the conserved F or W. D genes are given only for firm matches. The listing skips clone size in some rows; elsewhere it reads once, few, many or a size class.

CDR3 protein,CDR3 DNA,J gene,D gene,clone size,V gene
CASSRDRGNSPLHF,TGTGCCAGCAGTCGGGACAGGGGAAATTCACCCCTCCACTTT,TRBJ1-6,TRBD1,few,TRBV6-1
CASSSLAENTGELFF,TGTGCCAGCAGTAGTCTAGCGGAGAACACCGGGGAGCTGTTTTTT,TRBJ2-2,TRBD2,many,TRBV28
CATSGERGRSHNEQFF,TGTGCCACCAGCGGTGAACGTGGAAGGTCACACAATGAGCAGTTCTTC,TRBJ2-1,.,few,TRBV15
CASSQEGPRGRIYEQYF,TGCGCCAGCAGCCAAGAAGGCCCCAGGGGGCGAATCTACGAGCAGTACTTC,TRBJ2-7,TRBD1,many,TRBV4-3
CASSPTRGSGANVLTF,TGTGCCAGCAGTCCCACGAGAGGGTCTGGGGCCAACGTCCTGACTTTC,TRBJ2-6,.,few,TRBV6-1
CASSFLSNFTQYF,TGTGCCAGCAGTTTTCTAAGCAATTTCACGCAGTATTTT,TRBJ2-3,.,many,TRBV27
CASSPRGSGSREQFF,TGCGCCAGCAGCCCCCGGGGTAGCGGGAGTCGTGAGCAGTTCTTC,TRBJ2-1,TRBD2,many,TRBV4-1
CSARGGGTGHSPLHF,TGCAGTGCTAGAGGGGGTGGGACAGGGCATTCACCCCTCCACTTT,TRBJ1-6,TRBD1,many,TRBV20-1
CASRSWEGQETQYF,TGTGCCAGCAGATCGTGGGAGGGCCAAGAGACCCAGTACTTC,TRBJ2-5,TRBD2,many,TRBV5-6
CASSQAGTGGYGYTF,TGTGCCAGCAGCCAAGCCGGGACAGGGGGCTATGGCTACACCTTC,TRBJ1-2,TRBD1,few,TRBV5-4
CASSLDRGNYGYTF,TGTGCCAGCAGCCTGGACCGGGGGAACTATGGCTACACCTTC,TRBJ1-2,.,many,TRBV7-2
CASSRTSGPNTGELFF,TGTGCCAGTAGTAGGACTAGCGGTCCGAACACCGGGGAGCTGTTTTTT,TRBJ2-2,TRBD2,.,TRBV19
CASSPQPGLLSGANVLTF,TGTGCCAGCAGCCCCCAACCAGGCCTTCTCTCTGGGGCCAACGTCCTGACTTTC,TRBJ2-6,.,many,TRBV11-2
CASSLAGALTDTQYF,TGTGCCAGCAGTTTGGCGGGAGCGCTTACAGATACGCAGTATTTT,TRBJ2-3,TRBD2,many,TRBV12-3/TRBV12-4
CATRGGTVLEQYF,TGTGCCACCCGAGGGGGGACAGTACTCGAGCAGTACTTC,TRBJ2-7,.,many,TRBV27
CASRSGQGNTIYF,TGTGCCAGCAGGTCGGGACAGGGAAACACCATATATTTT,TRBJ1-3,TRBD1,many,TRBV7-9
CASSIRSGGAGQPQHF,TGTGCCAGTAGTATTCGGTCGGGGGGCGCGGGTCAGCCCCAGCATTTT,TRBJ1-5,.,.,TRBV19